Each of the 28 T cell receptor beta chains below was sequenced from the same sample in a study of cytomegalovirus exposure and HLA in healthy donors. The PCR employed 60 Vbeta primers together with 13 Jbeta primers. Method: immunoSEQ multiplex PCR; TCRdb's copy keeps in-frame clones and lacks some. Of about 270,000 clones listed, just over 85% are singletons. Sequences were obtained from PBMCs. The source of these receptors is a man aged 40-49 years in good health and CMV-seropositive.

The chain recombines TRBV5-4 with TRBJ2-3; TRBD2 matches at 8 bases. The junction had 19 bases not matched to a gene; V was cut back by 0 bases and J by 4 bases. Germline values: CDR1 SGHNT, CDR2 YYREEE (reference sequence). This CDR3 spans 20 amino acids. DNA of the CDR3: TGTGCCAGCAGCTTGGACGGGTTCGGGAGGGCCCCGGGGGGGCCAGATACGCAGTATTTT. This sequence encodes CASSLDGFGRAPGGPDTQYF. Based on the CDR3 plus reference TRBV5-4 and TRBJ2-3, the full variable domain is ETGVTQSPTHLIKTRGQQVTLRCSSQSGHNTVSWYQQALGQGPQFIFQYYREEENGRGNFPPRFSGLQFPNYSSELNVNALELDDSALYLCASSLDGFGRAPGGPDTQYFGPGTRLTVL.

The count of this clone is one. V is TRBV6-6 and J is TRBJ2-1; D gene ambiguous. Trimming shortened V by 7 bases and J by 3 bases, and 10 bases separated the two germline ends. Germline V gene sequence: CDR1 MNHNY, CDR2 SVGAGI (reference sequence). There are 13 residues in the CDR3. The CDR3 protein is CASTIQFYNEQFF. The CDR3 nucleotides read TGTGCCAGCACCATACAGTTCTACAATGAGCAGTTCTTC.

This clone has only a few counts. The gene calls are TRBV18 and TRBJ1-5; 8 nucleotides match TRBD1. Looked up from germline, CDR1 is KGHSH and CDR2 is LQKENI. The CDR3 is 15 amino acids. The J segment lost 2 bases and the V segment lost 2 bases, leaving 2 bases of the junction unmatched. CDR3 loop: CASSPATGGNQPQHF. The CDR3 nucleotides read TGTGCCAGCTCACCAGCGACAGGGGGCAATCAGCCCCAGCATTTT.

This chain links TRBV2 with TRBJ1-5, with 9 bases aligning to TRBD1. The CDR3 is made up of 15 amino acids. Germline CDR1 and CDR2: SNHLY and FYNNEI. V dropped 5 bases and J dropped 4; count of bases not matched to a gene: 6. The CDR3 DNA reads TGTGCCAGCAGTAAGGACAGGGGCGTTAATCAGCCCCAGCATTTT. This translates into CASSKDRGVNQPQHF. Using reference TRBV2 and TRBJ1-5 for the parts outside the CDR3, the full variable domain is EPEVTQTPSHQVTQMGQEVILRCVPISNHLYFYWYRQILGQKVEFLVSFYNNEISEKSEIFDDQFSVERPDGSNFTLKIRSTKLEDSAMYFCASSKDRGVNQPQHFGDGTRLSIL.

The V call is TRBV9, the J call TRBJ2-7; 13 positions match TRBD2. Germline V gene lookup returns CDR1 SGDLS and CDR2 YYNGEE. This CDR3 comprises 15 residues. Trimming cost V 3 bases and J 2 bases; bases outside gene matches: 2. CDR3 DNA sequence: TGTGCCAGCAGCGAGGGGACTAGCGGGACCTACGAGCAGTACTTC. This encodes CASSEGTSGTYEQYF.

This clone appeared once. As DNA, the CDR3 is TGTGCCAGCAGTGAACTTGACAGTTACTCCTACGAGCAGTACTTC. Translation: CASSELDSYSYEQYF. The chain recombines TRBV2 with TRBJ2-7; weak D call: TRBD1 (5 bases). The CDR3 sequence is 15 residues long. The V and J ends lost 2 bases and 0 bases respectively, with 11 bases between them. Germline V gene data show CDR1 as SNHLY and CDR2 as FYNNEI.

The sample holds a few counts of this clone. This chain uses TRBV6-4 with TRBJ2-3; 7 bases line up with TRBD2. The CDR3 has 16 amino acids. The V gene's germline CDR1 is MRHNA and CDR2 SNTAGT. V lost 0 bases to trimming and J lost 4 bases; unmatched junction nucleotides: 7. The CDR3, as DNA: TGTGCCAGCAGTGACTCGGCTAGCGCGGGGGCAGATACGCAGTATTTT. Protein: CASSDSASAGADTQYF.

Concerning this clone: A read error may account for a junction end that differs from germline. The V call is TRBV7-9, the J call TRBJ1-1; D gene ambiguous. The CDR3 has 12 amino acids. The germline CDR1 and CDR2 sequences are SEHNR and FQNEAQ (reference sequence). The CDR3 spells CSSSLVGRVAFF. In DNA form, the CDR3 reads TGTTCCAGCAGCTTAGTGGGGAGGGTGGCTTTCTTT.

Points on this clone: This sample also contains other DNA sequences that code for the same CDR3. This chain joins TRBV30 and TRBJ2-7; no firm D call. This CDR3 has 12 residues. With 0 bases removed from V and 4 bases from J, the gap between germline ends came to 7 bases. Germline lookup yields CDR1 GTSNPN and CDR2 SVGIG (reference sequence). CDR3 in DNA: TGTGCCTGGAGTGTAGGAGCTTACGAGCAGTACTTC. Translation gives CAWSVGAYEQYF.

This rearrangement joins TRBV2 to TRBJ2-3; D gene uncertain. In germline, CDR1 is SNHLY, CDR2 FYNNEI. The CDR3 contains 12 residues. The ends were cut back, 4 bases at V and 4 bases at J, with 6 bases in the middle. The CDR3 DNA follows: TGTGCCAGCAGTGTCGTCCCAGATACGCAGTATTTT. Its translation: CASSVVPDTQYF.

The V call is TRBV13, the J call TRBJ2-7; D might be TRBD2 (5 bases). V shed 5 bases and J shed 4 bases, with 12 bases lying between them. In germline, CDR1 is PRHDT, CDR2 FYEKMQ (reference sequence). The CDR3 consists of 13 residues. The DNA for the CDR3 is TGTGCCAGCAGCCTGGAGAGGGAGTACGAGCAGTACTTC. Translation gives CASSLEREYEQYF.

The CDR3 reads CASSPMGQGTSGNTIYF. The CDR3 region has the DNA TGTGCCAGCTCACCGATGGGACAGGGGACCTCTGGAAACACCATATATTTT. This sequence joins TRBV18 and TRBJ1-3, with 10 positions matching TRBD1. Germline CDR1 reads KGHSH; CDR2 reads LQKENI. This CDR3 region has 17 residues. Trimming removed 3 bases from V and 0 bases from J; junction bases left unmatched: 5.

V is TRBV7-9 and J is TRBJ1-6; TRBD1 might be the D (5 bases). CDR3 length equals 14 residues. The germline CDR1 and CDR2 sequences are SEHNR and FQNEAQ (reference sequence). Deletions cut 4 bases from V and 6 bases from J, with 10 bases between. The CDR3 loop reads CASSSQGVNSPLHF. The CDR3 region has the DNA TGTGCCAGCAGCTCTCAGGGCGTTAATTCACCCCTCCACTTT.

V gene TRBV5-1 combines with J gene TRBJ2-4; 8 bases align to TRBD1. CDR3 length equals 17 residues. Germline trimming cut 5 bases from V and 0 bases from J; bases unmatched to any gene: 10. CDR1 and CDR2 from the germline V gene are SGHRS and YFSETQ. Here the CDR3 reads CASRTTGDLIAKNIQYF. The CDR3 DNA reads TGCGCCAGCAGGACGACAGGGGACTTAATAGCCAAAAACATTCAGTACTTC.

The V call is TRBV15, the J call TRBJ2-5, with 14 bases that match TRBD2. CDR3 length: 17 residues. J lost 4 bases, V lost 3 bases, and 7 bases had no gene match. CDR1 and CDR2 from the germline V gene are LNHNV and YYDKDF (reference sequence). CDR3 amino acids: CATSSQTSGRVRETQYF. Here the CDR3 DNA reads TGTGCCACCAGCAGCCAGACTAGCGGGAGGGTCCGAGAGACCCAGTACTTC.

The chain uses TRBV28 and TRBJ1-5; D remains ambiguous. From germline, CDR1 is MDHEN and CDR2 SYDVKM. The length of the CDR3 is 18 residues. The V end was cut by 7 bases, the J end by 0 bases, with 22 bases between. The CDR3: CASNTLRGPIFSNQPQHF. The DNA of the CDR3 is TGTGCCAGCAATACCCTCCGGGGTCCCATTTTTAGCAATCAGCCCCAGCATTTT.

The chain has TRBV19 and TRBJ1-2; D is unresolved. Germline CDR1 and CDR2: LNHDA and SQIVND (reference sequence). Trimming stripped 1 base from V and 3 bases from J, with 6 bases between. The CDR3 is 13 residues long. The CDR3 DNA follows: TGTGCCAGTAGTATAGGTCGGGACTATGGCTACACCTTC. The encoded protein is CASSIGRDYGYTF.

The chain recombines TRBV10-3 with TRBJ1-2; TRBD1 matches 10 bases. After removal of 3 bases from V and 3 bases from J, the junction contained 1 base not matched to a gene. The CDR3 covers 14 residues. CDR1 ENHRY and CDR2 SYGVKD come from the germline V gene. CDR3 loop: CAISEGQGDYGYTF. The CDR3 coding sequence is TGTGCCATCAGTGAAGGACAGGGGGACTATGGCTACACCTTC.

J is TRBJ2-5 and V is TRBV29-1; 10 bases fit TRBD2. CDR1 is SQVTM and CDR2 is ANQGSEA in the germline V gene. CDR3 length: 15 amino acids. The V gene end was trimmed by 8 bases and the J gene end by 1 base; junction bases not matched to a gene: 10. The CDR3 loop is CSILWTSGAQETQYF. DNA of the CDR3: TGCAGCATCCTTTGGACTAGCGGAGCCCAAGAGACCCAGTACTTC.

This rearrangement joins TRBV4-1 to TRBJ2-5, with TRBD1 matching 10 bases. The DNA matches TRBJ2-7 better at its end, which makes the J call doubtful. Per the germline V gene, CDR1 is MGHRA and CDR2 is YSYEKL. The CDR3 contains 18 residues. This CDR3 reads CASSPLGTGDFFSYEQYF. In nucleotides, the CDR3 is TGCGCCAGCAGCCCCCTAGGGACAGGGGATTTTTTCTCCTACGAGCAGTACTTC.

This clone turned up a few times. Additional DNA sequences in this sample encode the identical CDR3. V gene TRBV5-1 combines with J gene TRBJ1-1; D uncertain. The CDR3 length is 15 residues. Trimming left V 4 bases short and J 0 bases short, with 13 bases between. The germline CDR1 and CDR2 sequences are SGHRS and YFSETQ. CDR3 protein: CASSPWTGMNTEAFF. The CDR3 coding sequence is TGCGCCAGCAGCCCTTGGACGGGGATGAACACTGAAGCTTTCTTT. Full variable domain (rest looked up from reference TRBV5-1 and TRBJ1-1): KAGVTQTPRYLIKTRGQQVTLSCSPISGHRSVSWYQQTPGQGLQFLFEYFSETQRNKGNFPGRFSGRQFSNSRSEMNVSTLELGDSALYLCASSPWTGMNTEAFFGQGTRLTVV.

This clone was counted a few times. This chain links TRBV27 with TRBJ2-5; no clear D. The CDR3 consists of 15 residues. Looked up from germline, CDR1 is MNHEY and CDR2 is SMNVEV (reference sequence). V was shortened by 2 bases and J by 5 bases, with 15 bases between the two germline ends. This CDR3 is CASSLRLPTGETQYF. The CDR3 nucleotides read TGTGCCAGCAGTTTACGACTCCCCACCGGGGAGACCCAGTACTTC.

V and J are TRBV27 and TRBJ1-4; TRBD1 is a possible D gene (6 bases). The V end lost 7 bases, the J end lost 2 bases, and 17 bases lay between the germline ends. The CDR3 runs to 16 residues. CDR1 and CDR2 from the germline V gene are MNHEY and SMNVEV (reference sequence). The CDR3 protein is CASTQTGYSTNEKLFF. DNA of the CDR3: TGTGCCAGCACTCAAACAGGGTATTCCACTAATGAAAAACTGTTTTTT. The variable domain in full, with the rest retrieved from reference TRBV27 and TRBJ1-4, is EAQVTQNPRYLITVTGKKLTVTCSQNMNHEYMSWYRQDPGLGLRQIYYSMNVEVTDKGDVPEGYKVSRKEKRNFPLILESPSPNQTSLYFCASTQTGYSTNEKLFFGSGTQLSVL.

This chain uses TRBV19 with TRBJ1-2, with D perhaps matching TRBD1 (6 bases). The germline V gene encodes CDR1 LNHDA and CDR2 SQIVND (reference sequence). The CDR3 spans 16 residues. V lost 5 bases, J lost 2 bases, and 18 bases lay in between. The DNA of the CDR3 is TGTGCCAGTAGTCCTCCTCCCGGACAGCGGAACTATGGCTACACCTTC. It codes for CASSPPPGQRNYGYTF.

This sequence joins TRBV30 and TRBJ1-4; D is unclear. The germline CDR1 and CDR2 sequences are GTSNPN and SVGIG (reference sequence). Between the trimmed V and J ends, which lost 4 bases and 4 bases, there was a span of 16 bases. The CDR3 contains 15 residues. This CDR3 is CAWTEGGRINEKLFF. CDR3 nucleotides: TGTGCCTGGACTGAAGGAGGGAGGATTAATGAAAAACTGTTTTTT.

As DNA, the CDR3 is TGTGCCAGCAGCAAACGACGGGAGACCTACGAGCAGTACTTC. This gives the protein CASSKRRETYEQYF. The chain is built from TRBV21-1 and TRBJ2-7; no check of the table's D call, TRBD2, against the DNA was made. TRBV21-1 has pseudogene status. The CDR3 contains 14 residues.

The V call is TRBV6-6, the J call TRBJ1-4; D unclear. CDR3 size: 11 residues. V gave up 4 bases and J gave up 6 bases, with 3 bases separating them. Germline V gives CDR1 MNHNY, CDR2 SVGAGI (reference sequence). In nucleotides, the CDR3 is TGTGCCAGCAGTTTAGATGAAAAACTGTTTTTT. The encoded protein is CASSLDEKLFF.

V usage is TRBV29-1 and J usage is TRBJ2-3, with D perhaps matching TRBD2 (6 bases). Trimming removed 4 bases at V and 0 bases at J, with 8 bases between. This CDR3 comprises 13 residues. Germline CDR1 reads SQVTM; CDR2 reads ANQGSEA. CDR3 nucleotides: TGCAGCGTTGGCGGGAAAAGCACAGATACGCAGTATTTT. Protein: CSVGGKSTDTQYF.